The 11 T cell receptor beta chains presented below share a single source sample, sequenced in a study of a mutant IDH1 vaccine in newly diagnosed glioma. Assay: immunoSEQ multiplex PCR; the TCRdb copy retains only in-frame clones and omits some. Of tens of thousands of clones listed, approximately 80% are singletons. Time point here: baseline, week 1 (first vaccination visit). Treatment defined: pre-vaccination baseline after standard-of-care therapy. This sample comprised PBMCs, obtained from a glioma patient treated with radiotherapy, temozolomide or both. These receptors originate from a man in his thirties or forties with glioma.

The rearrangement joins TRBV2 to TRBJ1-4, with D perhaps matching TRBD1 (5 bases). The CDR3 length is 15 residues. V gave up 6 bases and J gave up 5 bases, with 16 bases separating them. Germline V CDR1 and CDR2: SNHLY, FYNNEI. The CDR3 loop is CASRTSGLGNEKLFF. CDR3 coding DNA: TGTGCCAGCAGGACCTCGGGACTAGGAAATGAAAAACTGTTTTTT. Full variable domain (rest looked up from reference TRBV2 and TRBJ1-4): EPEVTQTPSHQVTQMGQEVILRCVPISNHLYFYWYRQILGQKVEFLVSFYNNEISEKSEIFDDQFSVERPDGSNFTLKIRSTKLEDSAMYFCASRTSGLGNEKLFFGSGTQLSVL.

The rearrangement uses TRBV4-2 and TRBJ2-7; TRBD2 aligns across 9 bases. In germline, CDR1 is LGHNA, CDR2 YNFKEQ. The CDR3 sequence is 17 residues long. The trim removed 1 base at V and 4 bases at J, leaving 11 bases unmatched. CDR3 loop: CASSQGVGGRAKYEQYF. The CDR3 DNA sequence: TGTGCCAGCAGCCAAGGGGTCGGCGGGAGGGCCAAGTACGAGCAGTACTTC.

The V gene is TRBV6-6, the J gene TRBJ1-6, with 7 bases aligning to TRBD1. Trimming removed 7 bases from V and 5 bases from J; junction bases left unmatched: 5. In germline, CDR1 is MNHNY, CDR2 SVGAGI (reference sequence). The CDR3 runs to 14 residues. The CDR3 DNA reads TGTGCCAGCACAGAGCAGGGGGATAATTCACCCCTCCACTTT. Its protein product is CASTEQGDNSPLHF.

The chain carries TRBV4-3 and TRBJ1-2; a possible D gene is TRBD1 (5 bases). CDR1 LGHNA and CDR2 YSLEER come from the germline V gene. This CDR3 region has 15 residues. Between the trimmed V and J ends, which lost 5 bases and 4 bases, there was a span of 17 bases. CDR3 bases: TGCGCCAGCAGCTTAGGTCCGGAGGGACTCTATGGCTACACCTTC. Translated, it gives CASSLGPEGLYGYTF.

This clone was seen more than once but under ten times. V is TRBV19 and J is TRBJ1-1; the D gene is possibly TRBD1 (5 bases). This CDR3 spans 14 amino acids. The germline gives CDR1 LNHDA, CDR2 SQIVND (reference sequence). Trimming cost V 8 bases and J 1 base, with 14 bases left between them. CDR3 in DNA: TGTGCCAGTGGCGGACTGGGACGGAACACTGAAGCTTTCTTT. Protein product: CASGGLGRNTEAFF.

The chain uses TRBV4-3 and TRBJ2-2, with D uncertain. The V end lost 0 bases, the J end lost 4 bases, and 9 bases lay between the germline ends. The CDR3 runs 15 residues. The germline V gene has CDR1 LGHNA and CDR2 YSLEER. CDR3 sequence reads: CASSQDPLVTGELFF. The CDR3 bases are TGCGCCAGCAGCCAAGATCCATTGGTCACCGGGGAGCTGTTTTTT.

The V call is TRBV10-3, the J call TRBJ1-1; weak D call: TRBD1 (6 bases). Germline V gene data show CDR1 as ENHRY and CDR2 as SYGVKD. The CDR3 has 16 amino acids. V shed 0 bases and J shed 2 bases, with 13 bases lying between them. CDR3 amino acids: CAISESSQGLNTEAFF. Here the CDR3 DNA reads TGTGCCATCAGTGAGTCCTCGCAGGGGCTCAACACTGAAGCTTTCTTT.

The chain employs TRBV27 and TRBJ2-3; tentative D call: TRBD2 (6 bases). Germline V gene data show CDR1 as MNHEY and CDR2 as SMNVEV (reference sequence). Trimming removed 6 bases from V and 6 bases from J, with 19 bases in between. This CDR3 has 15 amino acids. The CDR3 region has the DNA TGTGCCAGCAGCTCCACCGGCCACGGAGGGGATACGCAGTATTTT. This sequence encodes CASSSTGHGGDTQYF.

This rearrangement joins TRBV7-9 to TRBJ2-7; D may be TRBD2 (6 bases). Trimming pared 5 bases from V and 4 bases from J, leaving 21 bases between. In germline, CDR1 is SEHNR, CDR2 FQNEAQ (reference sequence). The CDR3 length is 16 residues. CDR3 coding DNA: TGTGCCAGCAGCCACCTGGGGCTGAGGAGGGGTTACGAGCAGTACTTC. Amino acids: CASSHLGLRRGYEQYF.

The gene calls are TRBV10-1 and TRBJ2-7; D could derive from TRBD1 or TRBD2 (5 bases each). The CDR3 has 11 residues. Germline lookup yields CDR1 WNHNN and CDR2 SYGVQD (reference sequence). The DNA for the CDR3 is TGCAGAGGGGAGAACTCCTACGAGCAGTACTTC. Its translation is CRGENSYEQYF.

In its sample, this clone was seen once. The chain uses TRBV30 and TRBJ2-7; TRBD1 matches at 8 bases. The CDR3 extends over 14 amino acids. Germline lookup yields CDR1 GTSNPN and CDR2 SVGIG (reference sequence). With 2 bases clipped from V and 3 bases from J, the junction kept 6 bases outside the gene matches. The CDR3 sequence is CAWSFETGGYEQYF. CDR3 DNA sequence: TGTGCCTGGAGTTTCGAAACAGGGGGCTACGAGCAGTACTTC.